What follows is one T cell receptor beta chain and its context. Its antigen is currently unknown. As TCR cDNA was made by 5'RACE template switching, a universal primer site and UMIs were added. Each CDR3 protein gets one entry after TCRdb re-called the 5' RACE reads with MiXCR. Of about 58,000 distinct CDR3 sequences listed, approximately 7% are singletons. V dropped 1 base and J dropped 1 base, with 10 bases sitting between them. The CDR3 is 15 amino acids. The germline gives CDR1 SGHAT, CDR2 FQNNGV. This record belongs to a study of T cells after yellow fever vaccination. Study results and caveats: Detected again after the booster were most primary-vaccination clones, at nearly 97% CD4 and 80% to 90% CD8. Weaker, the secondary response peaked sooner, at day 5 versus 15. Abundant clonotypes from the bulk population could have been carried over as contaminants into FACS-sorted repertoires.

The sequenced sample was CD8+ T cells sorted from PBMCs, obtained on the day of the first yellow fever vaccination. The clonotype comes from a man between 18 and 29 years old who received the YFV17D yellow fever vaccine. The chain combines TRBV11-2 with TRBJ1-1; weak D call: TRBD1 (5 bases). The CDR3 region has the DNA TGTGCCAGCAGCTTAGGGGCCAGGGCGAACACTGAAGCTTTCTTT. As protein: CASSLGARANTEAFF.